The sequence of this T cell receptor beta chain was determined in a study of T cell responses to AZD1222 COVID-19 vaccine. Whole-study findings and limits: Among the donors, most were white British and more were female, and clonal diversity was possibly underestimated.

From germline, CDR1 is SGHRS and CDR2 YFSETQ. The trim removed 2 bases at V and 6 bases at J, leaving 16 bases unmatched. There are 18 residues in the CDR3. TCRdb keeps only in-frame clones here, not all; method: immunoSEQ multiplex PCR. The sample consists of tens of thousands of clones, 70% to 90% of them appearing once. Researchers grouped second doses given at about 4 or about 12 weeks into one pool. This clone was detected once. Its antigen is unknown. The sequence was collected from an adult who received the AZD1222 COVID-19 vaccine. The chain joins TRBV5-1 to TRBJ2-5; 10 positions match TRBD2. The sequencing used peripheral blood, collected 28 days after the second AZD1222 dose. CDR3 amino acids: CASSLWMPAGGQSKTQYF. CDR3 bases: TGCGCCAGCAGCTTATGGATGCCAGCGGGGGGGCAAAGTAAGACCCAGTACTTC.